The 6 T cell receptor beta chains reported below all come from one sample, sequenced in a study of cytomegalovirus exposure and HLA in healthy donors. 60 Vbeta and 13 Jbeta primers were used in PCR. Sequencing was performed with immunoSEQ multiplex PCR; in TCRdb, only in-frame clones are kept and a portion is missing. This table has some 130,000 clones, almost 80% appearing once. Input material: PBMCs. The receptor source for this set is a female donor in good health and CMV-seronegative.

V usage is TRBV11-1 and J usage is TRBJ2-3; possible D gene TRBD2, 6 bases. The CDR3 spans 15 residues. The germline V gene encodes CDR1 SGHAT and CDR2 FQDESV (reference sequence). Trimming pared 6 bases from V and 0 bases from J, leaving 13 bases between. The CDR3 protein is CASRREGLSTDTQYF. DNA for the CDR3: TGTGCCAGCAGGAGAGAGGGACTGAGCACAGATACGCAGTATTTT. Full variable domain (remainder filled in from reference TRBV11-1 and TRBJ2-3): EAEVAQSPRYKITEKSQAVAFWCDPISGHATLYWYRQILGQGPELLVQFQDESVVDDSQLPKDRFSAERLKGVDSTLKIQPAELGDSAMYLCASRREGLSTDTQYFGPGTRLTVL.

This clone was seen once. The rearrangement uses TRBV6-6 and TRBJ2-1; the match to TRBD1 covers 9 bases. J was trimmed by 2 bases and V by 6 bases; bases with no gene match: 5. This CDR3 has 15 amino acids. Germline loops: CDR1 MNHNY, CDR2 SVGAGI (reference sequence). The CDR3 DNA follows: TGTGCCAGCAGGGCGGACAGGGGTACCTACAATGAGCAGTTCTTC. This sequence encodes CASRADRGTYNEQFF.

This rearrangement joins TRBV27 to TRBJ1-5; perhaps TRBD1 as D (5 bases). Trimming took 6 bases from V and 7 from J, leaving 19 bases between them. From germline, CDR1 is MNHEY and CDR2 SMNVEV (reference sequence). There are 15 residues in the CDR3. CDR3 in amino acids: CASSRTYQGGQPQHF. In nucleotides, the CDR3 is TGTGCCAGCAGCAGGACATATCAGGGAGGACAGCCCCAGCATTTT.

This clone was seen a single time. The CDR3 region is CASSLAVAKNIQYF. The CDR3 nucleotides are TGCGCCAGCAGCTTGGCAGTAGCCAAAAACATTCAGTACTTC. The V and J genes are TRBV5-1 and TRBJ2-4, with unresolved D. V was trimmed by 0 bases and J by 0 bases, leaving 4 bases between them. Germline lookup yields CDR1 SGHRS and CDR2 YFSETQ. The CDR3 runs to 14 residues.

By frequency in the sample, this clone is medium-sized. V is TRBV5-1 and J is TRBJ1-1; 10 bases are a match to TRBD1. V shed 0 bases, J shed 11 bases, and the junction held 4 bases outside the gene matches. Germline assignment: CDR1 SGHRS and CDR2 YFSETQ. The CDR3 covers 13 residues. The CDR3 coding sequence is TGCGCCAGCAGCTTGGAGGGACAGGGGATGGCTTTCTTT. Translating it yields CASSLEGQGMAFF.

V gene TRBV2 combines with J gene TRBJ2-2; D is undetermined. Germline CDR1 reads SNHLY; CDR2 reads FYNNEI. V lost 5 bases and J 1 base, leaving 8 bases between the germline ends. The CDR3 has 14 residues. The CDR3 is CASSYGRNTGELFF. The CDR3 DNA is TGTGCCAGCAGTTATGGGCGGAACACCGGGGAGCTGTTTTTT.